The 23 T cell receptor beta chains reported below all come from one sample, sequenced in a study of T cell responses to AZD1222 COVID-19 vaccine. Using immunoSEQ multiplex PCR, the repertoire was profiled, and TCRdb retains in-frame clones only, with some absent. This sample has 150,000 to 200,000 clones, with approximately 94% found just once. Sequences were derived from peripheral blood, sampled 28 days after the second dose of the MenACWY control vaccine. The receptors stem from an adult who received the MenACWY meningococcal vaccine as a control.

This rearrangement joins TRBV27 to TRBJ1-6; perhaps TRBD1 as D (6 bases). This CDR3 is built from 12 residues. Germline V gene lookup returns CDR1 MNHEY and CDR2 SMNVEV (reference sequence). V lost 7 bases to trimming and J lost 7 bases, with 8 bases between them. CDR3 in amino acids: CASKTGNSPLHF. CDR3 DNA: TGTGCCAGCAAAACAGGGAATTCACCCCTCCACTTT.

Note on this clone: A junction end diverges from the germline sequence, so it may reflect a read error. The rearrangement uses TRBV7-7 and TRBJ1-6; D call uncertain. Germline V gene data show CDR1 as SSHAT and CDR2 as FNYEAQ (reference sequence). This CDR3 region has 14 residues. In DNA form, the CDR3 reads TGTGCTAGCAGCTTAGCGGAGGAAGGGTCACCCCTCCACTTT. Encoded protein: CASSLAEEGSPLHF. The full variable domain, in which reference TRBV7-7 and TRBJ1-6 provide the parts outside the CDR3, is GAGVSQSPRYKVTKRGQDVTLRCDPISSHATLYWYQQALGQGPEFLTYFNYEAQPDKSGLPSDRFSAERPEGSISTLTIQRTEQRDSAMYRCASSLAEEGSPLHFGNGTRLTVT.

The rearrangement links TRBV5-5 to TRBJ2-3; D is undetermined. The CDR3 is 14 amino acids. Germline CDR1 and CDR2: SGHKS and YYEKEE (reference sequence). Trimming removed 0 bases from V and 0 bases from J, with 5 bases in between. For the CDR3, the DNA is TGTGCCAGCAGCTTGGTGGGTAGCACAGATACGCAGTATTTT. Translation gives CASSLVGSTDTQYF. The full variable domain, rest sourced from reference TRBV5-5 and TRBJ2-3, is DAGVTQSPTHLIKTRGQQVTLRCSPISGHKSVSWYQQVLGQGPQFIFQYYEKEERGRGNFPDRFSARQFPNYSSELNVNALLLGDSALYLCASSLVGSTDTQYFGPGTRLTVL.

V usage is TRBV4-3 and J usage is TRBJ1-2, with D perhaps matching TRBD1 (6 bases). Trimming pared 0 bases from V and 7 bases from J, leaving 15 bases between. The CDR3 extends over 15 amino acids. Germline loops: CDR1 LGHNA, CDR2 YSLEER. CDR3 in DNA: TGCGCCAGCAGCCAAGAGGCACAGGGTTGGGGTGGCTACACCTTC. Its protein product is CASSQEAQGWGGYTF.

The chain joins TRBV5-1 to TRBJ1-6; no clear D gene. From germline, CDR1 is SGHRS and CDR2 YFSETQ. V lost 2 bases and J 7 bases, leaving 13 bases between the germline ends. This CDR3 region has 15 residues. The DNA of the CDR3 is TGCGCCAGCAGCTTTAGAAGTAACAGCAATTCACCCCTCCACTTT. The encoded protein is CASSFRSNSNSPLHF.

This clone has only one observation. V and J are TRBV27 and TRBJ2-7; perhaps TRBD1 as D (5 bases). The ends were cut back, 8 bases at V and 4 bases at J, with 21 bases in the middle. The CDR3 is made up of 15 amino acids. Per the germline V gene, CDR1 is MNHEY and CDR2 is SMNVEV (reference sequence). For the CDR3, the DNA is TGTGCCAGCGGGGTACCCGGCCAGGGAAGTTACGAGCAGTACTTC. Its translation is CASGVPGQGSYEQYF.

V and J are TRBV27 and TRBJ1-6; TRBD1 matches 9 bases. Unmatched junction bases numbered 11, after V lost 5 bases and J lost 9 bases. The CDR3 has 16 residues. The germline V gene has CDR1 MNHEY and CDR2 SMNVEV (reference sequence). The CDR3 sequence is CASSIYRDRDGSPLHF. CDR3 coding DNA: TGTGCCAGCAGTATCTACCGGGACAGGGATGGTTCACCCCTCCACTTT.

The chain couples TRBV5-1 to TRBJ2-2; 7 bases fit TRBD2. CDR3 length: 17 amino acids. From germline, CDR1 is SGHRS and CDR2 YFSETQ. V lost 2 bases and J lost 4; bases outside the gene matches: 11. CDR3 loop: CASSFDRLAGGTGELFF. The CDR3 DNA follows: TGCGCCAGCAGCTTCGACAGATTAGCGGGCGGCACCGGGGAGCTGTTTTTT.

The CDR3 coding sequence is TGTGCCATCAGTGAGCCGTCGGGACAGGGAATTTCATACGAGCAGTACTTC. It is translated as CAISEPSGQGISYEQYF. This chain uses TRBV10-3 with TRBJ2-7; 9 positions agree with TRBD1. The CDR3 contains 17 residues. Germline V CDR1 and CDR2: ENHRY, SYGVKD. The V and J ends lost 2 bases and 4 bases, in that order; junction bases with no gene match: 12.

The chain has TRBV18 and TRBJ2-1; 8 bases line up with TRBD2. Germline trimming cut 3 bases from V and 6 bases from J; bases unmatched to any gene: 10. CDR1 KGHSH and CDR2 LQKENI come from the germline V gene. The CDR3 runs 16 residues. CDR3 DNA: TGTGCCAGCTCACCTACGGGGGGGGGCGCGGGCAATGAGCAGTTCTTC. Its translation: CASSPTGGGAGNEQFF.

This clone was seen once. The chain couples TRBV19 to TRBJ2-3; the D call may be TRBD1 or TRBD2 (5 bases each). V was cut by 4 bases and J by 4 bases, with 12 bases left in between. Germline lookup yields CDR1 LNHDA and CDR2 SQIVND (reference sequence). The CDR3 length is 14 residues. The DNA of the CDR3 is TGTGCCAGTAGTACTGGGACGGGGCCAGATACGCAGTATTTT. This translates into CASSTGTGPDTQYF.

The rearrangement links TRBV9 to TRBJ2-2; TRBD1 agrees at 7 bases. Trimming took 1 base from V and 1 from J; bases not matched to a gene: 4. Per germline, CDR1 SGDLS and CDR2 YYNGEE. The CDR3 extends over 16 amino acids. The CDR3 sequence is CASSVSDRMNTGELFF. The CDR3 DNA is TGTGCCAGCAGCGTATCGGACAGGATGAACACCGGGGAGCTGTTTTTT.

This chain links TRBV4-2 with TRBJ2-5, with D perhaps matching TRBD1 (8 bases). This CDR3 is 16 amino acids long. Germline assignment: CDR1 LGHNA and CDR2 YNFKEQ. Trimming stripped 1 base from V and 5 bases from J, with 17 bases between. The CDR3 loop reads CASSQGVGQGGETQYF. Here the CDR3 DNA reads TGTGCCAGCAGCCAAGGGGTCGGACAGGGAGGGGAGACCCAGTACTTC.

The chain has TRBV7-2 and TRBJ1-1; possibly TRBD1 for D (6 bases). The CDR3 is made up of 15 amino acids. V shed 2 bases and J shed 4 bases, with 14 bases lying between them. The V gene's germline CDR1 is SGHTA and CDR2 FQGNSA. CDR3: CASSLLGGGGTEAFF. The CDR3 DNA is TGTGCCAGCAGCTTATTGGGGGGCGGGGGCACTGAAGCTTTCTTT.

This CDR3 is CASSESSPDQPQHF. Here the CDR3 DNA reads TGCGCCAGCAGTGAGTCGTCCCCCGATCAGCCCCAGCATTTT. The chain has TRBV10-2 and TRBJ1-5; D is unclear. The germline V gene has CDR1 WSHSY and CDR2 SAAADI. V shed 0 bases and J shed 5 bases, with 8 bases lying between them. The CDR3 runs to 14 residues.

The chain couples TRBV9 to TRBJ1-2; D is undetermined. The CDR3 sequence is 14 residues long. Germline V gene lookup returns CDR1 SGDLS and CDR2 YYNGEE. The V end was cut by 0 bases, the J end by 4 bases, with 10 bases between. CDR3 coding DNA: TGTGCCAGCAGCGTAGTCGAGCAGCCCTATGGCTACACCTTC. Translating gives CASSVVEQPYGYTF. Looking up the rest from reference TRBV9 and TRBJ1-2 gives the full variable domain: DSGVTQTPKHLITATGQRVTLRCSPRSGDLSVYWYQQSLDQGLQFLIQYYNGEERAKGNILERFSAQQFPDLHSELNLSSLELGDSALYFCASSVVEQPYGYTFGSGTRLTVV.

The rearrangement uses TRBV30 and TRBJ1-1; D not certain. The CDR3 is made up of 12 amino acids. Germline CDR1 reads GTSNPN; CDR2 reads SVGIG (reference sequence). V was shortened by 0 bases and J by 0 bases, with 2 bases between the two germline ends. The CDR3 DNA is TGTGCCTGGAGTGTACTGAACACTGAAGCTTTCTTT. Its protein is CAWSVLNTEAFF. The full variable domain, its missing parts supplied by reference TRBV30 and TRBJ1-1, is SQTIHQWPATLVQPVGSPLSLECTVEGTSNPNLYWYRQAAGRGLQLLFYSVGIGQISSEVPQNLSASRPQDRQFILSSKKLLLSDSGFYLCAWSVLNTEAFFGQGTRLTVV.

The chain employs TRBV7-9 and TRBJ1-4; D remains ambiguous. Per the germline V gene, CDR1 is SEHNR and CDR2 is FQNEAQ (reference sequence). CDR3 length equals 15 residues. V was clipped by 5 bases and J by 8 bases, with 18 bases between them. DNA for the CDR3: TGTGCCAGCAGCCGCACCCCGACGGGTGGAGAAAAACTGTTTTTT. Its protein product is CASSRTPTGGEKLFF.

The J gene is TRBJ1-2, the V gene TRBV7-9; D gene ambiguous. Between the trimmed V and J ends, which lost 5 bases and 4 bases, there was a span of 14 bases. The CDR3 is 14 residues long. The V gene's germline CDR1 is SEHNR and CDR2 FQNEAQ (reference sequence). DNA for the CDR3: TGTGCCAGCAGCACCACCGGGCAGGTCTATGGCTACACCTTC. This gives the protein CASSTTGQVYGYTF.

Regarding this clone: A junction end diverges from the germline sequence, so it may reflect a read error. The J gene is TRBJ1-2, the V gene TRBV6-1; the D gene is possibly TRBD1 (5 bases). The CDR3 is 15 residues long. Germline assignment: CDR1 MNHNS and CDR2 SASEGT. The CDR3 DNA sequence: TGTGCCAGCACTGAAGTAGAGGGGAGGAACTATGGCTACACCTTC. Its translation: CASTEVEGRNYGYTF.

The chain is built from TRBV7-2 and TRBJ1-2; 7 bases are shared with TRBD1. This CDR3 spans 14 amino acids. The ends lost 5 bases at V and 7 bases at J; junction bases unmatched: 10. Per the germline V gene, CDR1 is SGHTA and CDR2 is FQGNSA. The CDR3 nucleotides read TGTGCCAGCAGCCCTGCAGGGGGGGCAGGTGGCTACACCTTC. It translates to CASSPAGGAGGYTF.

The rearrangement joins TRBV7-3 to TRBJ1-1; weak D call: TRBD1 (6 bases). The germline gives CDR1 SGHTA, CDR2 FQGTGA. The CDR3 totals 14 residues. V was pared by 1 base and J by 6 bases, with 12 bases between. CDR3 DNA: TGTGCCAGCAGCTTAAAGGGGGGGCCGGCTGAAGCTTTCTTT. It specifies CASSLKGGPAEAFF.

The chain uses TRBV19 and TRBJ2-1; 8 nucleotides match TRBD2. With V trimmed by 8 bases and J by 4 bases, 16 bases remained unmatched. Looked up from germline, CDR1 is LNHDA and CDR2 is SQIVND (reference sequence). This CDR3 has 17 amino acids. CDR3 coding DNA: TGTGCCAGTTCATCGGGAGGGCCAAGGCCTTCATACAATGAGCAGTTCTTC. Translated, it gives CASSSGGPRPSYNEQFF.